The 27 T cell receptor beta chains below come from one sample, sequenced in a study of early T cells in non-severe SARS-CoV-2 infection. TCRdb reanalysed the 5' RACE reads using MiXCR and keeps one entry per CDR3 protein. There are 60,000 to 70,000 distinct CDR3 sequences in the sample; 9.1% occur only once, and about 3.5% lies in the top ten. What was sequenced was whole blood. These receptors originate from an adult who was a healthcare worker with PCR-confirmed SARS-CoV-2 infection or an uninfected control (not recorded which).

V usage is TRBV27 and J usage is TRBJ2-3, with D maybe TRBD2 (5 bases). This CDR3 spans 17 amino acids. Germline V gene lookup returns CDR1 MNHEY and CDR2 SMNVEV (reference sequence). V was clipped by 5 bases and J by 0 bases, with 18 bases between them. CDR3 in amino acids: CASSLLGERASTDTQYF. In DNA form, the CDR3 reads TGTGCCAGCAGTCTTCTCGGGGAAAGGGCTAGCACAGATACGCAGTATTTT.

There are many counts of this clonotype. V usage is TRBV20-1 and J usage is TRBJ2-1, with D perhaps matching TRBD2 (6 bases). CDR3 length: 15 amino acids. CDR1 and CDR2 (germline): DFQATT, SNEGSKA (reference sequence). V was cut by 5 bases and J by 0 bases, with 14 bases left in between. The CDR3 region is CSARARGSSYNEQFF. CDR3 in DNA: TGCAGTGCTCGGGCCCGGGGGAGCTCCTACAATGAGCAGTTCTTC.

This clonotype was counted between two and nine times. This rearrangement joins TRBV30 to TRBJ1-3; tentatively, D is TRBD1 (5 bases). The CDR3 runs to 13 residues. V lost 0 bases and J 3 bases, leaving 6 bases between the germline ends. Germline loops: CDR1 GTSNPN, CDR2 SVGIG (reference sequence). CDR3 DNA: TGTGCCTGGAGTGTAAGGGGTGGAAACACCATATATTTT. Translation gives CAWSVRGGNTIYF.

This clonotype was seen repeatedly, ten times or more. The chain joins TRBV2 to TRBJ1-5, with a tentative D call TRBD1 (5 bases). V dropped 4 bases and J dropped 3 bases, with 10 bases sitting between them. Looked up from germline, CDR1 is SNHLY and CDR2 is FYNNEI. This CDR3 is built from 14 residues. CDR3 coding DNA: TGTGCCAGCAGTGGAAAGGGGCCCAATCAGCCCCAGCATTTT. Translating it yields CASSGKGPNQPQHF.

This rearrangement joins TRBV10-2 to TRBJ2-6, with TRBD1 as a possible D gene (6 bases). Germline V lookup: CDR1 WSHSY, CDR2 SAAADI. The CDR3 is made up of 16 amino acids. The germline V and J ends were trimmed by 4 bases and 1 base, with 11 bases remaining between them. The DNA of the CDR3 is TGCGCCAGCAGTGGGCGACAGGCTTCTGGGGCCAACGTCCTGACTTTC. This translates into CASSGRQASGANVLTF.

The chain recombines TRBV28 with TRBJ2-1; 9 nucleotides align to TRBD1. Looked up from germline, CDR1 is MDHEN and CDR2 is SYDVKM. The CDR3 spans 15 residues. V was pared by 1 base and J by 6 bases, with 4 bases of the junction left unmatched. The CDR3 reads CASSLLDRGSNEQFF. The DNA for the CDR3 is TGTGCCAGCAGTTTATTGGACAGGGGAAGCAATGAGCAGTTCTTC.

This clonotype came up many times. The chain has TRBV29-1 and TRBJ2-6; D gene uncertain. V lost 5 bases and J 0 bases, leaving 5 bases between the germline ends. The CDR3 is 13 residues long. Germline V gene sequence: CDR1 SQVTM, CDR2 ANQGSEA. DNA of the CDR3: TGCAGCGTTCAGAACTCTGGGGCCAACGTCCTGACTTTC. Protein product: CSVQNSGANVLTF.

This clonotype was counted ten times or more. The CDR3 DNA follows: TGTGCCAGCAGCATCGATACAGGGGCGGAGCTGTTTTTT. Translated: CASSIDTGAELFF. This chain joins TRBV7-2 and TRBJ2-2, with TRBD1 identical over 7 bases. Germline V CDR1 and CDR2: SGHTA, FQGNSA. The length of the CDR3 is 13 residues. V lost 5 bases, J lost 10 bases, and 7 bases stayed unmatched.

The chain couples TRBV4-1 to TRBJ2-5, with TRBD2 matching 12 bases. Germline V CDR1 and CDR2: MGHRA, YSYEKL. V was clipped by 1 base and J by 4 bases; unmatched bases: 7. This CDR3 comprises 17 residues. In nucleotides, the CDR3 is TGCGCCAGCAGCCAAGGAGTTGCTAGCGGGAGGGGAGAGACCCAGTACTTC. Amino acids: CASSQGVASGRGETQYF.

The CDR3 spells CASRAPGQKGDTQYF. The CDR3 DNA follows: TGTGCCAGCAGGGCTCCGGGACAAAAGGGGGATACGCAGTATTTT. This chain joins TRBV11-2 and TRBJ2-3; tentatively, D is TRBD1 (6 bases). This CDR3 spans 15 amino acids. Trimming pared 6 bases from V and 6 bases from J, leaving 19 bases between. Germline CDR1 SGHAT, CDR2 FQNNGV.

At least ten counts were recorded for this clonotype. This rearrangement joins TRBV4-3 to TRBJ1-6, with D maybe TRBD1 (6 bases). Germline CDR1 is LGHNA and CDR2 is YSLEER. V lost 2 bases, J lost 10 bases, and 12 bases lay in between. This CDR3 region has 14 residues. The CDR3 DNA is TGCGCCAGCAGCCAAAGGGGGGGGTCCTCACCCCTCCACTTT. Protein: CASSQRGGSSPLHF.

This clonotype was found a few times. This chain joins TRBV19 and TRBJ2-3; TRBD2 matches at 12 bases. V was clipped by 5 bases and J by 6 bases; unmatched bases: 9. The CDR3 loop spans 16 amino acids. In germline, CDR1 is LNHDA, CDR2 SQIVND (reference sequence). The CDR3 spells CASSPRASGRGDTQYF. CDR3 nucleotides: TGTGCCAGTAGTCCCCGCGCTAGCGGGAGGGGGGATACGCAGTATTTT. The full variable domain, its missing parts supplied by reference TRBV19 and TRBJ2-3, is DGGITQSPKYLFRKEGQNVTLSCEQNLNHDAMYWYRQDPGQGLRLIYYSQIVNDFQKGDIAEGYSVSREKKESFPLTVTSAQKNPTAFYLCASSPRASGRGDTQYFGPGTRLTVL.

The chain combines TRBV12-3 or TRBV12-4 with TRBJ2-3, with D unclear. The CDR3 loop spans 12 amino acids. V lost 6 bases and J 4 bases, leaving 8 bases between the germline ends. CDR3 region: CASSREADTQYF. The CDR3 nucleotides read TGTGCCAGCAGCCGTGAGGCAGATACGCAGTATTTT.

The sample holds a few counts of this clonotype. J is TRBJ2-1 and V is TRBV6-1, with D tentatively TRBD1 (5 bases). Trimming left V 3 bases short and J 0 bases short, with 12 bases between. CDR1 and CDR2 (germline): MNHNS, SASEGT. This CDR3 is built from 16 residues. The CDR3 here is CASSDRAPSSYNEQFF. The CDR3 DNA follows: TGTGCCAGCAGTGACAGGGCTCCGAGCTCCTACAATGAGCAGTTCTTC.

V gene TRBV2 combines with J gene TRBJ1-5; D ambiguous. V was trimmed by 3 bases and J by 7 bases, leaving 16 bases between them. Germline V gene data show CDR1 as SNHLY and CDR2 as FYNNEI. The CDR3 length is 15 residues. CDR3 in amino acids: CASSEKRHDGQPQHF. CDR3 coding DNA: TGTGCCAGCAGTGAGAAGAGGCACGACGGGCAGCCCCAGCATTTT. Together with reference TRBV2 and TRBJ1-5, the CDR3 gives the full variable domain: EPEVTQTPSHQVTQMGQEVILRCVPISNHLYFYWYRQILGQKVEFLVSFYNNEISEKSEIFDDQFSVERPDGSNFTLKIRSTKLEDSAMYFCASSEKRHDGQPQHFGDGTRLSIL.

The chain employs TRBV2 and TRBJ2-5; 11 nucleotides line up with TRBD2. The CDR3 extends over 14 amino acids. The germline gives CDR1 SNHLY, CDR2 FYNNEI. Germline trimming cut 11 bases from V and 7 bases from J; bases unmatched to any gene: 12. The CDR3 reads CAVLAGVVSGTQYF. The CDR3 DNA follows: TGTGCCGTACTAGCGGGAGTGGTAAGCGGGACCCAGTACTTC.

This clonotype was picked up many times. The rearrangement uses TRBV12-3 or TRBV12-4 and TRBJ1-1; D possibly corresponds to TRBD1 (5 bases). The V and J ends lost 5 bases and 8 bases respectively, with 12 bases between them. The CDR3 is 12 residues long. CDR3 loop: CASSPRGDEAFF. The CDR3 DNA follows: TGTGCCAGCAGTCCCCGGGGGGACGAAGCTTTCTTT.

At least ten counts were recorded for this clonotype. This sequence joins TRBV7-2 and TRBJ2-1; TRBD2 aligns across 8 bases. The germline CDR1 and CDR2 sequences are SGHTA and FQGNSA. With V trimmed by 4 bases and J by 2 bases, 4 bases remained unmatched. The CDR3 extends over 15 amino acids. The CDR3 coding sequence is TGTGCCAGCAGCTCCCGCGGGGGGACCTACAATGAGCAGTTCTTC. It translates to CASSSRGGTYNEQFF.

This clonotype was observed many times. This chain joins TRBV3-1 and TRBJ2-7; 8 bases are a match to TRBD2. The CDR3 has 15 amino acids. The germline V gene has CDR1 LGHDT and CDR2 YNNKEL (reference sequence). V was pared by 1 base and J by 1 base, with 3 bases of the junction left unmatched. The CDR3 spells CASSQGQRESYEQYF. As DNA, the CDR3 is TGTGCCAGCAGCCAAGGACAGCGGGAGTCCTACGAGCAGTACTTC.

This clonotype was seen repeatedly, ten times or more. The chain employs TRBV7-8 and TRBJ2-5, with D possibly matching TRBD1 (6 bases). V was shortened by 3 bases and J by 2 bases, with 13 bases between the two germline ends. Germline CDR1 reads SGHVS; CDR2 reads FQNEAQ. The CDR3 totals 15 residues. CDR3 protein: CASSFFPRGQETQYF. In nucleotides, the CDR3 is TGTGCCAGCAGCTTTTTTCCCAGGGGTCAAGAGACCCAGTACTTC.

At least ten counts were recorded for this clonotype. This rearrangement joins TRBV5-5 to TRBJ2-7; D not resolved. The length of the CDR3 is 14 residues. V was trimmed by 4 bases and J by 3 bases, leaving 14 bases between them. Germline CDR1 is SGHKS and CDR2 is YYEKEE (reference sequence). The DNA of the CDR3 is TGTGCCAGCAGCGTCCGGGCCTCCATCTACGAGCAGTACTTC. Amino acid sequence: CASSVRASIYEQYF.

The J gene is TRBJ2-3, the V gene TRBV4-2; possibly TRBD1 for D (7 bases). Germline assignment: CDR1 LGHNA and CDR2 YNFKEQ. Trimming pared 3 bases from V and 4 bases from J, leaving 17 bases between. This CDR3 comprises 16 residues. The CDR3 here is CASSQGYRGGADTQYF. The CDR3 region has the DNA TGTGCCAGCAGCCAGGGGTACAGGGGAGGTGCAGATACGCAGTATTTT.

This rearrangement joins TRBV9 to TRBJ2-1; D is unresolved. V was cut by 0 bases and J by 4 bases, with 14 bases left in between. The CDR3 runs 16 residues. Germline CDR1 is SGDLS and CDR2 is YYNGEE. CDR3 nucleotides: TGTGCCAGCAGCGTAGACTCAAGGGTCGAGTACAATGAGCAGTTCTTC. It specifies CASSVDSRVEYNEQFF.

A few counts support this clonotype. This sequence joins TRBV7-2 and TRBJ2-7; D is possibly TRBD2 (6 bases). Per the germline V gene, CDR1 is SGHTA and CDR2 is FQGNSA. The CDR3 length is 14 residues. V lost 0 bases, J lost 2 bases, and 8 bases lay in between. The CDR3 DNA reads TGTGCCAGCAGCTTAGCAAGGACTACCTACGAGCAGTACTTC. This sequence encodes CASSLARTTYEQYF. Filled out from reference TRBV7-2 and TRBJ2-7, the complete variable domain reads GAGVSQSPSNKVTEKGKDVELRCDPISGHTALYWYRQSLGQGLEFLIYFQGNSAPDKSGLPSDRFSAERTGGSVSTLTIQRTQQEDSAVYLCASSLARTTYEQYFGPGTRLTVT.

The V call is TRBV18, the J call TRBJ1-1; TRBD1 aligns across 8 bases. The J segment lost 4 bases and the V segment lost 2 bases, leaving 12 bases of the junction unmatched. Germline assignment: CDR1 KGHSH and CDR2 LQKENI. The CDR3 runs 17 residues. This CDR3 is CASSPDYFPQGGTEAFF. DNA for the CDR3: TGTGCCAGCTCACCAGATTATTTCCCACAGGGGGGCACTGAAGCTTTCTTT. Based on the CDR3 plus reference TRBV18 and TRBJ1-1, the full variable domain is NAGVMQNPRHLVRRRGQEARLRCSPMKGHSHVYWYRQLPEEGLKFMVYLQKENIIDESGMPKERFSAEFPKEGPSILRIQQVVRGDSAAYFCASSPDYFPQGGTEAFFGQGTRLTVV.

The table lists this clonotype with many counts. This chain links TRBV20-1 with TRBJ2-7; TRBD2 matches at 8 bases. Germline V gives CDR1 DFQATT, CDR2 SNEGSKA (reference sequence). Unmatched junction bases numbered 9, after V lost 0 bases and J lost 5 bases. The CDR3 loop spans 15 amino acids. The CDR3 loop is CSARDPGLGTNEQYF. CDR3 sequence (DNA): TGCAGTGCTAGAGACCCGGGACTAGGTACTAACGAGCAGTACTTC.

This clonotype came up many times. The CDR3 reads CASSYSTSGNNEQFF. The CDR3 DNA sequence: TGTGCCAGCAGTTACTCGACTAGCGGGAATAATGAGCAGTTCTTC. The chain is built from TRBV6-6 and TRBJ2-1; 11 bases are shared with TRBD2. The CDR3 is made up of 15 amino acids. V dropped 0 bases and J dropped 7; count of bases not matched to a gene: 2. Germline lookup yields CDR1 MNHNY and CDR2 SVGAGI (reference sequence).